These 4 T cell receptor beta chains share one sample of origin, sequenced in a study of cytomegalovirus exposure and HLA in healthy donors. This PCR relied on a set of 60 Vbeta primers and 13 Jbeta primers. TCRdb's table, derived via immunoSEQ multiplex PCR, lists solely in-frame clones and lacks some. The sample yields around 92,000 clones, around 84% seen once. Sequencing was done on a sample of PBMCs. The receptors were gathered from a man between 18 and 29 years old in good health and CMV-seronegative.

Only a few counts were recorded for this clone. The DNA for the CDR3 is TGTGCCAGCAGCGAAAGGGGGGGCCGAGGGTCAGAGACCCAGTACTTC. Translation gives CASSERGGRGSETQYF. The chain uses TRBV9 and TRBJ2-5, with D possibly matching TRBD2 (7 bases). Per the germline V gene, CDR1 is SGDLS and CDR2 is YYNGEE. The CDR3 contains 16 residues. Between the trimmed V and J ends, which lost 3 bases and 4 bases, there was a span of 19 bases.

The V gene is TRBV6-5, the J gene TRBJ1-2; 9 bases fit TRBD1. Unmatched junction bases numbered 4, after V lost 3 bases and J lost 2 bases. This CDR3 region has 15 residues. Germline V lookup: CDR1 MNHEY, CDR2 SVGAGI. Written as DNA, the CDR3 is TGTGCCAGCAGTTATGGGGGGACAGGGAACTATGGCTACACCTTC. Translating it yields CASSYGGTGNYGYTF.

CDR3 DNA sequence: TGTGCCAGCAGCGTAGAAACAGGGTGGTACAATGAGCAGTTCTTC. It is translated as CASSVETGWYNEQFF. This sequence joins TRBV9 and TRBJ2-1; weak D call: TRBD1 (6 bases). This CDR3 spans 15 amino acids. V lost 0 bases, J lost 4 bases, and 11 bases lay in between. Germline V gene data show CDR1 as SGDLS and CDR2 as YYNGEE. The entire variable domain, with the rest obtained from reference TRBV9 and TRBJ2-1, is as follows: DSGVTQTPKHLITATGQRVTLRCSPRSGDLSVYWYQQSLDQGLQFLIQYYNGEERAKGNILERFSAQQFPDLHSELNLSSLELGDSALYFCASSVETGWYNEQFFGPGTRLTVL.

The V and J genes are TRBV5-6 and TRBJ1-1, with D tentatively TRBD1 (6 bases). The V gene lost 4 bases and the J gene lost 8 bases, with 9 bases spanning the gap. This CDR3 spans 11 amino acids. CDR1 is SGHDT and CDR2 is YYEEEE in the germline V gene. The DNA of the CDR3 is TGTGCCAGCAGCCGAGACAGGGAAGCTTTCTTT. Amino acids: CASSRDREAFF.